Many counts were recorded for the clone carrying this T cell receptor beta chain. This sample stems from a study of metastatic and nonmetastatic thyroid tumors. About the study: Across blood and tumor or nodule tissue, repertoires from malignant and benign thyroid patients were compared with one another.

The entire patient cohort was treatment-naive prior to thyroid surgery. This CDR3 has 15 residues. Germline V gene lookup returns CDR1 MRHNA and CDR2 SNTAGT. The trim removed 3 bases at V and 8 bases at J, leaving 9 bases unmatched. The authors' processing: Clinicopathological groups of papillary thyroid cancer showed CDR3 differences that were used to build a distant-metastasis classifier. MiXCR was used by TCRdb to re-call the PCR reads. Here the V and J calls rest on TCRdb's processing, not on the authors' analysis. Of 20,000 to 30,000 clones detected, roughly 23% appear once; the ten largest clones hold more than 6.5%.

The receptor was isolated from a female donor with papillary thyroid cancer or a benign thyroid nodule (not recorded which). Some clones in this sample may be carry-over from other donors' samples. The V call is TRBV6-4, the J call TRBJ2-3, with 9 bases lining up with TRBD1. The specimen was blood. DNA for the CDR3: TGTGCCAGCAGTGAAATGGGACAGGGTCAGGCTACGCAGTATTTT. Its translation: CASSEMGQGQATQYF.